The clone carrying this T cell receptor beta chain was recorded once. No antigen is known for it. TCRdb keeps only in-frame clones here, not all; method: immunoSEQ multiplex PCR. The table has under 25,000 clones, 80% to 85% seen once. This specimen belongs to a study of OX40 agonist ivuxolimab in advanced cancers. General study findings and limits: In the 0.1 to 3.0 mg/kg range, CD4+ and CD8+ blood T cells had expanded clonally by week 6. Researchers report that CD8+ T cells had, on average, more expanded clones than CD4+.

V shed 5 bases, J shed 6 bases, and the junction held 9 bases outside the gene matches. Germline values: CDR1 SGHVS, CDR2 FNYEAQ. CDR3 length: 15 amino acids. The rearrangement uses TRBV7-6 and TRBJ2-1; TRBD2 agrees at 8 bases. This sequence was found in an adult with an advanced solid tumor such as melanoma, head and neck, liver or kidney cancer. Sequenced material: CD4+ or CD8+ T cells sorted from blood, taken in a trial of the OX40 agonist ivuxolimab. CDR3 amino acids: CASSHLAGRINEQFF. Here the CDR3 DNA reads TGTGCCAGCAGCCACCTAGCGGGCCGTATCAATGAGCAGTTCTTC.